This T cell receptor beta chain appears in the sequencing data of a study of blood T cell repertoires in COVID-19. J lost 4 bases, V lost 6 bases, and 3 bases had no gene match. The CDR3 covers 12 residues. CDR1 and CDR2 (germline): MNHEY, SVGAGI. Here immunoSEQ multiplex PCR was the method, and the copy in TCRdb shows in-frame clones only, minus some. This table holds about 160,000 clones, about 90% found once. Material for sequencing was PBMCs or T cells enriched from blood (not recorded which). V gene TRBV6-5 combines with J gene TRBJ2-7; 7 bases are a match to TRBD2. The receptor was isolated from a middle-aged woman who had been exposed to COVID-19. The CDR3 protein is CASSGLGYEQYF. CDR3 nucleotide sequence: TGTGCCAGCAGCGGACTAGGGTACGAGCAGTACTTC.